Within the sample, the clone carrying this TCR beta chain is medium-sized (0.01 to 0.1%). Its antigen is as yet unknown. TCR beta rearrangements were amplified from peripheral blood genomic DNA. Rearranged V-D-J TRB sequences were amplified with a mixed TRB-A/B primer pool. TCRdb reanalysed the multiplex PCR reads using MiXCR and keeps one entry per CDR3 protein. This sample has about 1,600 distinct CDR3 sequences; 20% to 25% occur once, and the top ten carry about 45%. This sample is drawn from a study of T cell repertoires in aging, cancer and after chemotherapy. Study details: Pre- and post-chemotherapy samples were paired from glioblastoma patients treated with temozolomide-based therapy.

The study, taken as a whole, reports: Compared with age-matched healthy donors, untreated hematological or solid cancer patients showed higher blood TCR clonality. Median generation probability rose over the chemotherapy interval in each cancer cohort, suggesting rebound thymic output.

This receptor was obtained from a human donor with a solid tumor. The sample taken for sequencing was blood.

CDR3 bases: TGTGCCAGCAGCCACAGGGGGCAGGGTGAAGCTGGGGCCAACGTCCTGACTTTC. It codes for CASSHRGQGEAGANVLTF. The gene calls are TRBV7-6 and TRBJ2-6; 9 bases agree with TRBD1. CDR1 and CDR2 from the germline V gene are SGHVS and FNYEAQ. Trimming took 5 bases from V and 2 from J; bases not matched to a gene: 10. The CDR3 is 18 amino acids.